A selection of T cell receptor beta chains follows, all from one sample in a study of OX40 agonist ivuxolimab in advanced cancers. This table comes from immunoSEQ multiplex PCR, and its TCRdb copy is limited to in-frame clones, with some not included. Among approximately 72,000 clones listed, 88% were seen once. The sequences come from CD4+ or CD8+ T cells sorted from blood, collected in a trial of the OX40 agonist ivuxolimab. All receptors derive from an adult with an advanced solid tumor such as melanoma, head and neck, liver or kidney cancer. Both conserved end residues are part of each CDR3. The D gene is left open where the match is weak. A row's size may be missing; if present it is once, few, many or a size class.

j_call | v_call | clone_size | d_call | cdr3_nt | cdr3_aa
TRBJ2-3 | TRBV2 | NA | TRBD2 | TGTGCCAGCAACGAGCGGGGGGCCAAAGATACGCAGTATTTT | CASNERGAKDTQYF
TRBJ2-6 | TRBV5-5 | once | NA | TGTGCCAGCAGCTTGGCAGGGTCTGGGGCCAACGTCCTGACTTTC | CASSLAGSGANVLTF
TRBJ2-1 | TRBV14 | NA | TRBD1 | TGTGCCAGCAGCCACGGACAGGGGGCAAACTACAATGAGCAGTTCTTC | CASSHGQGANYNEQFF
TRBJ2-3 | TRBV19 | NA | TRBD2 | TGTGCCAGTAGTATGAAGGTAGCGGGAATGTATACGCAGTATTTT | CASSMKVAGMYTQYF
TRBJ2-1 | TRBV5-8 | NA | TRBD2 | TGTGCCAGCTGGCCGGGACTAGCCTCAAATGAGCAGTTCTTC | CASWPGLASNEQFF
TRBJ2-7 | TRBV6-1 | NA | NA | TGTGCCAGCAGTGAAGCCATCACCAGGGGCTACGAGCAGTACTTC | CASSEAITRGYEQYF
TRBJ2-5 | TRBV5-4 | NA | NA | TGTGCCAGCAGCCAAAGACAGAATCAAGAGACCCAGTACTTC | CASSQRQNQETQYF
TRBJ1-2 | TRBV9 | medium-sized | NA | TGTGCCAGCAGCGTAGTAGGCACAGGTGGGCCGGATGGCTACACCTTC | CASSVVGTGGPDGYTF
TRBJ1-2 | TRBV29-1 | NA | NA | TGCAGCGCGTCCGGACAGACTGACTACACCTTC | CSASGQTDYTF
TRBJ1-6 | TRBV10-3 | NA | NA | TGTGCCATCAGTGAGTCATCGGGACTCCGTAATTCACCCCTCCACTTT | CAISESSGLRNSPLHF
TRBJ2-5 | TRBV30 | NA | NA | TGTGCCTGGAGCTTGGAGGGACTGCAAGAGACCCAGTACTTC | CAWSLEGLQETQYF
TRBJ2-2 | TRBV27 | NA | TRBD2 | TGTGCCAGCAGTTTGGCGGGGGTCAACACCGGGGAGCTGTTTTTT | CASSLAGVNTGELFF
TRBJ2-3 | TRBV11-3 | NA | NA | TGTGCCAGCAGCTTACGGGGGCGGATCACAGATACGCAGTATTTT | CASSLRGRITDTQYF
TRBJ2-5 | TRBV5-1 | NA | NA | TGCGCCAGCAGCTTGAACGCGGGGAGGGAGACCCAGTACTTC | CASSLNAGRETQYF
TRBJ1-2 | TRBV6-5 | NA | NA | TGTGCCAGCAGTTACTCGGGGGTTATTAACTATGGCTACACCTTC | CASSYSGVINYGYTF
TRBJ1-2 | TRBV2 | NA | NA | TGTGCCAGCAGTGAATGGAGGGGGGACTATGGCTACACCTTC | CASSEWRGDYGYTF
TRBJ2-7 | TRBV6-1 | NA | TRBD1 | TGTGCCAGCAGGATGAGGACAGGGGATCCCTACGAGCAGTACTTC | CASRMRTGDPYEQYF
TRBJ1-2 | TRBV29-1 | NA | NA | TGCAGCGTTGCCGGCAGGGGAAAGACTAACTATGGCTACACCTTC | CSVAGRGKTNYGYTF
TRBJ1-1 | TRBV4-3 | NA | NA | TGCGCCAGCAGCCAAGGACTGGCGAACACTGAAGCTTTCTTT | CASSQGLANTEAFF
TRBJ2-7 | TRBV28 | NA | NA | TGTGCCAGCAGTTTGGGGGGGGCGCGGGAGCAGTACTTC | CASSLGGAREQYF
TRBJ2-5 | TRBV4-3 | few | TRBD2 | TGCGCCAGCAGCCAGTACCCGTTGACTAGCGGGGGGACAGAACAAGAGACCCAGTACTTC | CASSQYPLTSGGTEQETQYF
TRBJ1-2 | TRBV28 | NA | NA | TGTGCCAGCCACAACAGGGTTAACTATGGCTACACCTTC | CASHNRVNYGYTF
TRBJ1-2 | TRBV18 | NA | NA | TGTGCCAGCTCACCACCCCCGGGGGCTGGCTATGGCTACACCTTC | CASSPPPGAGYGYTF
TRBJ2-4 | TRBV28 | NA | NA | TGTGCCAGCACCCGGGCCGGGAAAAACATGTACAACTTC | CASTRAGKNMYNF
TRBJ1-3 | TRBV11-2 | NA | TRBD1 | TGTGCCAGCAGCATCGACAGGGTCTCTGGAAACACCATATATTTT | CASSIDRVSGNTIYF
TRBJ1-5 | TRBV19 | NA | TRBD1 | TGTGCCAGTTCACAAACAGGGGAGCGCCAGCCCCAGCATTTT | CASSQTGERQPQHF
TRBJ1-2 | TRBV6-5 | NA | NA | TGTGCCAGCAGTTCTGTGAACTATGGCTACACCTTC | CASSSVNYGYTF
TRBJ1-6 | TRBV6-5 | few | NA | TGTGCCAGCAGCCGGGACATCTATAATTCACCCCTCCACTTT | CASSRDIYNSPLHF
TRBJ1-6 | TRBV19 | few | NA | TGTGCCAGCGGAGGAGTGGGGCTTTCACCCCTCCACTTT | CASGGVGLSPLHF
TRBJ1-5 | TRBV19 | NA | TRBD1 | TGTGCCAGTAGTGGGACAGGGGGCCCTAATCAGCCCCAGCATTTT | CASSGTGGPNQPQHF
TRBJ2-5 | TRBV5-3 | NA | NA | TGTGCCAGCAGCTACTACCAAGAGACCCAGTACTTC | CASSYYQETQYF
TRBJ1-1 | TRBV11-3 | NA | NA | TGTGCCAGCAGCTTTTCGGGCGGGAACACTGAAGCTTTCTTT | CASSFSGGNTEAFF
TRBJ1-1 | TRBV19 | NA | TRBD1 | TGTGCCAGTAGGGCGACCCACAGGGGGATGAACACTGAAGCTTTCTTT | CASRATHRGMNTEAFF
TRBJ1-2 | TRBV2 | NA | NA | TGTGCCAGCAGGAGGTCCCGCGACTATGGCTACACCTTC | CASRRSRDYGYTF
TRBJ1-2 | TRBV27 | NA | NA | TGTGCCAGCAGTTTTATTCGGGGGGTAGGCTACACCTTC | CASSFIRGVGYTF
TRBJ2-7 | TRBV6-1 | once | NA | TGTGCCAGCAGTGAACCCTCTGGAGGATCCCCTGGCGAGCAGTACTTC | CASSEPSGGSPGEQYF
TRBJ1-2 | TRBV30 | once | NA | TGTGCCTGGAGTGTATCCCCTAACTATGGCTACACCTTC | CAWSVSPNYGYTF
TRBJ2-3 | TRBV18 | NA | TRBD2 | TGTGCCAGCTATCAGGGACTAGCGGGGGCAGATACGCAGTATTTT | CASYQGLAGADTQYF
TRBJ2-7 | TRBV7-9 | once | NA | TGTGCCAGCAGCAGTACCGGGGATTCGGCCGAGCAGTACTTC | CASSSTGDSAEQYF
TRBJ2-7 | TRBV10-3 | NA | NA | TGTGCCACCAGATACGGACAGAGGTACGAGCAGTACTTC | CATRYGQRYEQYF
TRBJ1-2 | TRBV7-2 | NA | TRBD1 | TGTGCCAGCAGCTTGTACCGGGACAGCAACTATGGCTACACCTTC | CASSLYRDSNYGYTF
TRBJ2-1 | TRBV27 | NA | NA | TGTGCCAGCAGTGCCCAGAGAAATGAGCAGTTCTTC | CASSAQRNEQFF
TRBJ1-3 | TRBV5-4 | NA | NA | TGTGCCAGCAGCTTGGGGGGTGGAAACACCATATATTTT | CASSLGGGNTIYF
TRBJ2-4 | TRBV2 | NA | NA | TGTGCCAGCAGCGCTACACAAGGTCGGGCCTCGCTGGGCATTCAGTACTTC | CASSATQGRASLGIQYF
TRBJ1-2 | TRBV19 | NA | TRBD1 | TGTGCCAGCTTGAGACAGGGAATTAACTATGGCTACACCTTC | CASLRQGINYGYTF
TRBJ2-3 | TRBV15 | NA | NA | TGTGCCACCAGCAGGCGCCGGGGAGATACGCAGTATTTT | CATSRRRGDTQYF
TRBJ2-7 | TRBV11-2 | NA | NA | TGTGCCAGCAGCTTATCTGGGGGCTCCTACGAGCAGTACTTC | CASSLSGGSYEQYF
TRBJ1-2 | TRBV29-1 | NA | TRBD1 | TGCAGCGCTTGGGACAGATATAACTATGGCTACACCTTC | CSAWDRYNYGYTF
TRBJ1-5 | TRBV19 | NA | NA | TGTGCCAGTAGTAGGGCCCTTCAACAGCCCCAGCATTTT | CASSRALQQPQHF
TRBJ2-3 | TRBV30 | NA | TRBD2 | TGTGCCTGGAGCCAAAGGAAAGCGGGGCCTAACACAGATACGCAGTATTTT | CAWSQRKAGPNTDTQYF
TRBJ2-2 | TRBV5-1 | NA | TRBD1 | TGCGCCAGCAGCTTAATCCGGGACAGGGGAGCCGGGGAGCTGTTTTTT | CASSLIRDRGAGELFF
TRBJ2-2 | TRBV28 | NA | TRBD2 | TGTGCCAGCAGACCTCGGACTAGCGGCAACACCGGGGAGCTGTTTTTT | CASRPRTSGNTGELFF
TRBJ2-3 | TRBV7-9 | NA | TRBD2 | TGTGCCAGCAGCGGGACTAGCGGGGGCACAGATACGCAGTATTTT | CASSGTSGGTDTQYF
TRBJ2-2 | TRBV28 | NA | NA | TGTGCCAGCACGGGGGAAGTGGTCGGCGGGGAGCTGTTTTTT | CASTGEVVGGELFF
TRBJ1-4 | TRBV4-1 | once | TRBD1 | TGCGCCAGCAGCCAAGATCCCACTCTTAGGGGGCCTGAAAAACTGTTTTTT | CASSQDPTLRGPEKLFF
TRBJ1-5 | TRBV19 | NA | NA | TGTGCCAGTAATCAGGAGGGGGGAGTTCAGCCCCAGCATTTT | CASNQEGGVQPQHF
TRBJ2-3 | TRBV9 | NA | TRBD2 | TGTGCCAGCAGCGTAGGTAGGGCTAGCGGGACCACAGATACGCAGTATTTT | CASSVGRASGTTDTQYF